This entry concerns a single T cell receptor (beta chain). At one boundary the junction diverges from the germline segment, which might be a read error. These data originate in a study of blood T cell repertoires in COVID-19. Turning to the study itself: COVID-19 samples collected from the United States, Italy and Spain covered acute and convalescent phases.

Per the germline V gene, CDR1 is SSHAT and CDR2 is FNYEAQ (reference sequence). The CDR3 covers 13 residues. Here immunoSEQ multiplex PCR was the method, and the copy in TCRdb shows in-frame clones only, minus some. This table holds nearly 250,000 clones, 86% found once. The age range of participants was about 18 to 100 years, with residence in about two dozen US areas. Self-reported history from a screening survey and questionnaire set each donor's cohort. In Cohort 3, a recovered donor had either two negative PCRs, clearance, or symptom resolution. This chain connects TRBV7-7 to TRBJ2-1, with TRBD2 as a possible D gene (6 bases). The sequencing input was PBMCs or T cells enriched from blood (not recorded which). The TCR comes from a woman aged 45-60 years who had recovered from COVID-19. CDR3: CASSLAERDEQFF. DNA for the CDR3: TGTGCTAGCAGCTTAGCGGAGCGGGATGAGCAGTTCTTC. The full variable domain, in which reference TRBV7-7 and TRBJ2-1 provide the parts outside the CDR3, is GAGVSQSPRYKVTKRGQDVTLRCDPISSHATLYWYQQALGQGPEFLTYFNYEAQPDKSGLPSDRFSAERPEGSISTLTIQRTEQRDSAMYRCASSLAERDEQFFGPGTRLTVL.